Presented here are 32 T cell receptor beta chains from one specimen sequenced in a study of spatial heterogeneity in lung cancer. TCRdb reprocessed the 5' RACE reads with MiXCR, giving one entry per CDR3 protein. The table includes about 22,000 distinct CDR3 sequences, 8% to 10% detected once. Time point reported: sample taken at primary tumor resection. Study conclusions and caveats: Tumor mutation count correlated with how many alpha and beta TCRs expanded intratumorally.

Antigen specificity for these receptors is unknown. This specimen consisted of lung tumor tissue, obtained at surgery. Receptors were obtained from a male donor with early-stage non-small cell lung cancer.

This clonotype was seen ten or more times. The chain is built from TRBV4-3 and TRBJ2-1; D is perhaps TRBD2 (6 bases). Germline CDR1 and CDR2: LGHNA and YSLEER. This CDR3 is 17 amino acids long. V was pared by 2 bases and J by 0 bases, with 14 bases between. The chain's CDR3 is CASSQTPRGSSYNEQFF. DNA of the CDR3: TGCGCCAGCAGCCAAACGCCCCGGGGGAGCTCCTACAATGAGCAGTTCTTC.

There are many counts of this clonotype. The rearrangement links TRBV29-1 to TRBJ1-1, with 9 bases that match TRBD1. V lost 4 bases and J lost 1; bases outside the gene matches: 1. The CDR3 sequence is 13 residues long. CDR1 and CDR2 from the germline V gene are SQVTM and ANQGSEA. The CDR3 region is CSVAGQGNTEAFF. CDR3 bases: TGCAGCGTTGCGGGACAGGGGAACACTGAAGCTTTCTTT.

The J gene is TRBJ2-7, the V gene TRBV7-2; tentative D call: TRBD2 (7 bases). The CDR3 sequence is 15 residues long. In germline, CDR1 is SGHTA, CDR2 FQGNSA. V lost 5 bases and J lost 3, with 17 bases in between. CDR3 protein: CASSRAGGRGYEQYF. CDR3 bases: TGTGCCAGCAGCCGGGCCGGGGGGCGAGGCTACGAGCAGTACTTC. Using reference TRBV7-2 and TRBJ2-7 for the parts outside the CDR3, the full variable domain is GAGVSQSPSNKVTEKGKDVELRCDPISGHTALYWYRQSLGQGLEFLIYFQGNSAPDKSGLPSDRFSAERTGGSVSTLTIQRTQQEDSAVYLCASSRAGGRGYEQYFGPGTRLTVT.

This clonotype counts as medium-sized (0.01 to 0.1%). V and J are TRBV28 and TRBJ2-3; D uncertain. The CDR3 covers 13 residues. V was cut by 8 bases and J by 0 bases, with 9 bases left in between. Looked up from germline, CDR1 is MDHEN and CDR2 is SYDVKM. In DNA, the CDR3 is TGTGCCAGCGGTGATTCTAGCACAGATACGCAGTATTTT. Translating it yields CASGDSSTDTQYF.

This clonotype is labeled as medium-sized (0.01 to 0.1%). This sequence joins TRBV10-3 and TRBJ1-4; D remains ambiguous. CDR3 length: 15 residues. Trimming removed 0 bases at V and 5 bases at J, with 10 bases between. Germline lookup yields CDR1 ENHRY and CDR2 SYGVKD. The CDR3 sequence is CAISESTGSNEKLFF. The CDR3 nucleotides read TGTGCCATCAGTGAGTCAACGGGGTCAAATGAAAAACTGTTTTTT.

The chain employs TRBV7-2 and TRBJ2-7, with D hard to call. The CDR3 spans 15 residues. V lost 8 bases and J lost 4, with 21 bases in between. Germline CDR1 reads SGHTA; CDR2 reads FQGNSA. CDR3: CASRGPTEPLYEQYF. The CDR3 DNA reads TGTGCCAGCCGCGGTCCGACCGAGCCCCTTTACGAGCAGTACTTC.

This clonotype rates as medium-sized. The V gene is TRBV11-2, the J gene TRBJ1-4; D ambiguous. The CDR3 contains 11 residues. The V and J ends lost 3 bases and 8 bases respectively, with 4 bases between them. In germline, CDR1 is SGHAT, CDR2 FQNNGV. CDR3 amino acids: CASSFHEKLFF. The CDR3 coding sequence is TGTGCCAGCAGCTTCCACGAAAAACTGTTTTTT.

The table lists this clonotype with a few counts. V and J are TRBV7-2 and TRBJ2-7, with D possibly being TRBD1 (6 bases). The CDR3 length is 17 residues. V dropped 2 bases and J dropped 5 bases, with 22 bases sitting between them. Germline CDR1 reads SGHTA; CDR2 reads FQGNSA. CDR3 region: CASSLKGSTGWFHEQYF. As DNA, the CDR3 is TGTGCCAGCAGCTTAAAGGGTTCCACAGGGTGGTTCCACGAGCAGTACTTC.

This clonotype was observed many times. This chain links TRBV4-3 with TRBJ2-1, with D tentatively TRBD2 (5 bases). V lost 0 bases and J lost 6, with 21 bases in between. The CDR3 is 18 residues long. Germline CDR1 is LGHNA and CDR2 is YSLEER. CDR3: CASSQDIRGFSESNEQFF. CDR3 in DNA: TGCGCCAGCAGCCAAGATATTAGAGGGTTTAGCGAGAGCAATGAGCAGTTCTTC.

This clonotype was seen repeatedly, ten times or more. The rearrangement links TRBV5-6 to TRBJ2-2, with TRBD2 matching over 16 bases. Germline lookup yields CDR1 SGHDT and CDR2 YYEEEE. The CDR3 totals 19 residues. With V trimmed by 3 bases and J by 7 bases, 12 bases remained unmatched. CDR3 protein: CASSSHPGLAGGPVGELFF. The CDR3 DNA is TGTGCCAGCAGCTCACACCCGGGACTAGCGGGAGGGCCGGTCGGGGAGCTGTTTTTT.

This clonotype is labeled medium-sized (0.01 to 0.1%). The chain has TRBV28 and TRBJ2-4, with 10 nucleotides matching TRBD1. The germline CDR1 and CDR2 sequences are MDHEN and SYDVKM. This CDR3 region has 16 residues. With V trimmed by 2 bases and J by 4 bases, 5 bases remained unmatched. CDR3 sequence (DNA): TGTGCCAGCAGTTTAATAGGGGACAGGGGTAAAAACATTCAGTACTTC. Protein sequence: CASSLIGDRGKNIQYF.

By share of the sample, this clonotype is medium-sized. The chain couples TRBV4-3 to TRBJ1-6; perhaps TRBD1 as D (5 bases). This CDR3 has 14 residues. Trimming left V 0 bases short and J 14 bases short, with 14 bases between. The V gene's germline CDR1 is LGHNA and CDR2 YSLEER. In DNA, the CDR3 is TGCGCCAGCAGCCAAGATCTGAGAAGGGGAACCCTCCACTTT. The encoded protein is CASSQDLRRGTLHF.

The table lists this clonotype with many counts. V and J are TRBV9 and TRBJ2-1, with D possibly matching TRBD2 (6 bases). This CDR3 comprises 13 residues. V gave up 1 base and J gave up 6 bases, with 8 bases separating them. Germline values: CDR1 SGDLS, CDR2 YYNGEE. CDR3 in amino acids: CASSVTSTNEQFF. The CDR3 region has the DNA TGTGCCAGCAGCGTAACTAGCACCAATGAGCAGTTCTTC.

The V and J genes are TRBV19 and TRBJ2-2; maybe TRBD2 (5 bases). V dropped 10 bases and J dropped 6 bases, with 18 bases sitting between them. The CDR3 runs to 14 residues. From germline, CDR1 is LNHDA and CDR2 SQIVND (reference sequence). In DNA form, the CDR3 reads TGTGCCACCCGGGGAGTGAGTTTCGCCGGGGAGCTGTTTTTT. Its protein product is CATRGVSFAGELFF.

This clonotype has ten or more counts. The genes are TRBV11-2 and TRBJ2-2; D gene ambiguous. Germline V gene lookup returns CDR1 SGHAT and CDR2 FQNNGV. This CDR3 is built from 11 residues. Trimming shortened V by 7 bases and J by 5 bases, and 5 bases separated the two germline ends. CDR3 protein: CASTETGELFF. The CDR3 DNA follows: TGTGCCAGCACCGAGACCGGGGAGCTGTTTTTT. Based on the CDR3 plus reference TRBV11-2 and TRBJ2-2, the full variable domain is EAGVAQSPRYKIIEKRQSVAFWCNPISGHATLYWYQQILGQGPKLLIQFQNNGVVDDSQLPKDRFSAERLKGVDSTLKIQPAKLEDSAVYLCASTETGELFFGEGSRLTVL.

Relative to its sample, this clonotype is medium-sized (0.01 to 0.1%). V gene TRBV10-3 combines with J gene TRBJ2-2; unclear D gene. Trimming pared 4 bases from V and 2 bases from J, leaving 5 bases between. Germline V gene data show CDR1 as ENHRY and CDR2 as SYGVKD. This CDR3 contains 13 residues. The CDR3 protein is CAISASNTGELFF. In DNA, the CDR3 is TGTGCCATCAGTGCGTCAAACACCGGGGAGCTGTTTTTT.

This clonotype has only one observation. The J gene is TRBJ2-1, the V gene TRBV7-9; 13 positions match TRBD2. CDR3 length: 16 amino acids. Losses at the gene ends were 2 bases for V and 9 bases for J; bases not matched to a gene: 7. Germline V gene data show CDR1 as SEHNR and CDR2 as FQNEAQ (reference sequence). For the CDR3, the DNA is TGTGCCAGCAGCTTACCTACTAGCGGGAGGGCCGGTGAGCAGTTCTTC. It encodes CASSLPTSGRAGEQFF.

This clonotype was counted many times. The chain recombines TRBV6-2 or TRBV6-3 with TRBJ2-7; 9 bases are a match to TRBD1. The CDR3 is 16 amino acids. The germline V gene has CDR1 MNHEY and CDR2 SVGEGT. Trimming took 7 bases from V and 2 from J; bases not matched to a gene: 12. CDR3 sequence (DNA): TGTGCCAGCACCTTCCCGTTGACAGGGGGTGCCTACGAGCAGTACTTC. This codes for CASTFPLTGGAYEQYF.

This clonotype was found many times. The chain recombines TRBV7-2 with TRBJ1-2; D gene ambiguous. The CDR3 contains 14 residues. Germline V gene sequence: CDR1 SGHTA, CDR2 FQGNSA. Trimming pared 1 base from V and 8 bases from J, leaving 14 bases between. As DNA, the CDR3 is TGTGCCAGCAGCTTAGGCCCCACAAGAGGCGGCTACACCTTC. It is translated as CASSLGPTRGGYTF.

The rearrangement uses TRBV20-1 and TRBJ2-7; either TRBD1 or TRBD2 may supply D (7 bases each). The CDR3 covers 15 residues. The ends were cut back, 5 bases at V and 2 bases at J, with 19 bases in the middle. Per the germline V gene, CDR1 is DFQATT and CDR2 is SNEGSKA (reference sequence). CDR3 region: CSAGAGDSKTYEQYF. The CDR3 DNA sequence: TGCAGTGCTGGGGCGGGGGACAGCAAAACCTACGAGCAGTACTTC.

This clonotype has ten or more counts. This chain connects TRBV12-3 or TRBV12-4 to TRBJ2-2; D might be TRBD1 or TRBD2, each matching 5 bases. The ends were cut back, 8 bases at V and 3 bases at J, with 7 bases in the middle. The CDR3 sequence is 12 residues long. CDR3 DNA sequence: TGTGCCAGCCTGGGGGACACCGGGGAGCTGTTTTTT. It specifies CASLGDTGELFF.

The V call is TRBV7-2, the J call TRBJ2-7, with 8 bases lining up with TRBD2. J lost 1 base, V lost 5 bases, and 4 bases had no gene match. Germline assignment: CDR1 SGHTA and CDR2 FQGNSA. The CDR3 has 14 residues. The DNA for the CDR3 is TGTGCCAGCAGCCTTTCTAGCGGGTCCTACGAGCAGTACTTC. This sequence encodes CASSLSSGSYEQYF.

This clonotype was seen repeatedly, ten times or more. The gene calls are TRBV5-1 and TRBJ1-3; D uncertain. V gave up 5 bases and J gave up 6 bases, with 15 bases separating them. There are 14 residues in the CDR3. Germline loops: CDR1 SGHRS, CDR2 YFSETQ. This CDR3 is CASRKELVENTIYF. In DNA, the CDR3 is TGCGCCAGCAGGAAAGAGTTGGTGGAAAACACCATATATTTT.

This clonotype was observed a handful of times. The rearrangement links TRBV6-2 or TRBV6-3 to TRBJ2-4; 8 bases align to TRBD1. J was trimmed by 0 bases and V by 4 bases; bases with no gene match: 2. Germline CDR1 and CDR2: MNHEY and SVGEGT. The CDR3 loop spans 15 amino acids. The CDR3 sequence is CASSSTGVAKNIQYF. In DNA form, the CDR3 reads TGTGCCAGCAGTTCGACAGGGGTAGCCAAAAACATTCAGTACTTC.

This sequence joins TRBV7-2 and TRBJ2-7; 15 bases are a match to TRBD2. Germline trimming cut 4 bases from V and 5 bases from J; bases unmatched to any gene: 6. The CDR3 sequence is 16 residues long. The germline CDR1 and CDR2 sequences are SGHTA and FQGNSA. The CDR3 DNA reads TGTGCCAGCAGCTCAGGGACTAGCGGGAGGAGGGACGAGCAGTACTTC. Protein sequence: CASSSGTSGRRDEQYF.

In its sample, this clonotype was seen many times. In nucleotides, the CDR3 is TGTGCCAGCACGGAAGCGGGACAGGGGGCCCGACCGATTGGCTACACCTTC. It encodes CASTEAGQGARPIGYTF. V usage is TRBV28 and J usage is TRBJ1-2, with 12 positions matching TRBD1. V lost 7 bases to trimming and J lost 7 bases; unmatched junction nucleotides: 16. The CDR3 sequence is 17 residues long. Germline CDR1 is MDHEN and CDR2 is SYDVKM.

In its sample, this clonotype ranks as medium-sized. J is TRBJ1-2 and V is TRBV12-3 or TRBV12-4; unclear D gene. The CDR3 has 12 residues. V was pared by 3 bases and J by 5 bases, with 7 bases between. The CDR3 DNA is TGTGCCAGCAGTTTTGAGGGTTATGGCTACACCTTC. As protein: CASSFEGYGYTF.

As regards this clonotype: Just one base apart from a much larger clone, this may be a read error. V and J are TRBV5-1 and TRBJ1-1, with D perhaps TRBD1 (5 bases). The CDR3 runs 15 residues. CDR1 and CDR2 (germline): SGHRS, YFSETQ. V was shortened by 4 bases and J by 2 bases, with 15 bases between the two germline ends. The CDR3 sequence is CASSMQGGDNTEAFF. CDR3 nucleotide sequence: TGCGCCAGCAGCATGCAGGGAGGCGACAACACTGAAGCTTTCTTT.

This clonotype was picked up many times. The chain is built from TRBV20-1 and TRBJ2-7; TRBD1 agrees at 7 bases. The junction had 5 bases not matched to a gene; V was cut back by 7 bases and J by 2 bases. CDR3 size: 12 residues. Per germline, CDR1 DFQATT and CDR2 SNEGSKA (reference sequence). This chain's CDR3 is CSGEGQTYEQYF. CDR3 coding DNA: TGCAGTGGAGAGGGACAGACCTACGAGCAGTACTTC.

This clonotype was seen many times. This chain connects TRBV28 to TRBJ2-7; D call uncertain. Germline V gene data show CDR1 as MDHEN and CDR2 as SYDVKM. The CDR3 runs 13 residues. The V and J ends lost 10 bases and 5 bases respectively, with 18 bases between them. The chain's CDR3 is CAISGPAPHEQYF. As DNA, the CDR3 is TGTGCCATTTCCGGCCCTGCCCCCCACGAGCAGTACTTC.

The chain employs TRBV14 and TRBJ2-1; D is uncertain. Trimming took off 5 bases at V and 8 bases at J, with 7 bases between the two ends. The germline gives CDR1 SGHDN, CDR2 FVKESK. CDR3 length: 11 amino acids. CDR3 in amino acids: CASSNRDEQFF. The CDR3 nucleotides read TGTGCCAGCAGCAACCGGGATGAGCAGTTCTTC.

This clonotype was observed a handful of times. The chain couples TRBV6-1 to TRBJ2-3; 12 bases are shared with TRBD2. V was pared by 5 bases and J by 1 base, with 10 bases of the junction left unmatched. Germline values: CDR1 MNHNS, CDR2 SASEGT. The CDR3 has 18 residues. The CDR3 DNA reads TGTGCCAGCAGTAGAACCGCTGGACTAGCGGGACGCACAGATACGCAGTATTTT. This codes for CASSRTAGLAGRTDTQYF.